This entry is about one T cell receptor (beta chain). Its specificity is unknown. Germline CDR1 reads SGHTS; CDR2 reads YDEGEE. This CDR3 region has 18 residues. Trimming took 2 bases from V and 0 from J; bases not matched to a gene: 10. The sample belongs to a study of cytomegalovirus exposure and HLA in healthy donors. Findings and limits, study-wide: Using the classifier, cytomegalovirus status was reportedly diagnosed with high specificity and sensitivity. Links to common viral pathogens appeared, in a later analysis, for several of the most significant clusters.

Primers for the PCR totalled 60 Vbeta and 13 Jbeta. Measured with immunoSEQ multiplex PCR; TCRdb has only the in-frame clones, and not every one. This table holds some 190,000 clones, 70% to 90% found once. This TCR was sampled from a male donor in good health and CMV-seronegative. What was sequenced was PBMCs. V usage is TRBV5-8 and J usage is TRBJ2-3; TRBD1 matches at 9 bases. Here the CDR3 reads CASSFGRQGGPSTDTQYF. CDR3 in DNA: TGTGCCAGCAGCTTCGGGAGACAGGGGGGACCTAGCACAGATACGCAGTATTTT.